This T cell receptor beta chain was recovered during a study of blood T cell repertoires in COVID-19. The table came from immunoSEQ multiplex PCR; TCRdb's copy has only in-frame clones and leaves some out. The sample yields over 85,000 clones, approximately 90% seen once. Germline V gene data show CDR1 as SQVTM and CDR2 as ANQGSEA. The trim removed 6 bases at V and 7 bases at J, leaving 10 bases unmatched. CDR3 length: 13 amino acids. Sequenced input: peripheral blood. The sequence derives from a human donor in a cohort sampled during active COVID-19. The chain combines TRBV29-1 with TRBJ2-7, with TRBD1 identical over 9 bases. The CDR3 region has the DNA TGCAGCGTGGCTCTGGACAGGGGCGGGGAGCAGTACTTC. Amino acids: CSVALDRGGEQYF.